What follows describes a single TCR beta chain. Antigen: not known. The assay was immunoSEQ multiplex PCR, and TCRdb's table has in-frame clones only and misses some. The repertoire consists of under 200,000 clones, with approximately 90% occurring once and the leading ten covering about 4.6%. The data derive from a study of T cell responses to AZD1222 COVID-19 vaccine. General study results and limits: No day 14 peak samples; only post-peak repertoires were characterized. Females outnumbered males among donors, who were mostly white British; clonal diversity was possibly underestimated. Spike was spanned by vaccine-associated CD4 TCRs, which were dominant at 160-218 and 743-854.

The CDR3 contains 17 residues. Germline lookup yields CDR1 MDHEN and CDR2 SYDVKM. The V gene end was trimmed by 9 bases and the J gene end by 6 bases; junction bases not matched to a gene: 18. The gene calls are TRBV28 and TRBJ2-1; 9 positions match TRBD2. The sample here was peripheral blood, taken on day 0 of MenACWY control vaccination. This receptor was obtained from an adult in good health. The CDR3 nucleotides are TGTGCCAGTTACGCGGACGTCGGACTAGCGAGGGGCAATGAGCAGTTCTTC. Its protein product is CASYADVGLARGNEQFF.